What follows describes a single T cell receptor (beta chain). As yet, its antigen is unknown. This record comes from a study of TIL therapy for anti-PD-1-resistant metastatic lung cancer. Time point defined: pre-treatment sample, taken before nivolumab and TIL therapy. Patients were adults with stage 4 NSCLC. Deletions cut 0 bases from V and 8 bases from J, with 8 bases between. From germline, CDR1 is LGHDT and CDR2 YNNKEL (reference sequence). The CDR3 covers 13 residues. The libraries were made with immunoSEQ v3. Survey-level samples got roughly 1.9 million read pairs; deep-level samples got about 4.5-6.5 million. The method was immunoSEQ multiplex PCR; TCRdb's version includes in-frame clones alone and lacks a portion of them. The sample records about 60,000 clones, around 87% being singletons. Findings and caveats of the study: Patients were highly selected, enriched for treatment-naive, never-smoker and oncogene-addicted cases. After infusion, TIL clonotypes partly replaced peripheral T cells and declined over months.

J is TRBJ2-1 and V is TRBV3-1 (or the pseudogene TRBV3-2); D gene ambiguous. The clonotype originates from a person between 30 and 80 years old with non-small cell lung cancer. Sequenced material: blood, taken at baseline. CDR3 sequence: CASSQDPRDEQFF. The CDR3 nucleotides are TGTGCCAGCAGCCAAGATCCCCGCGATGAGCAGTTCTTC.